One sample yielded the 4 T cell receptor beta chains listed below, sequenced in a study of shared T cell receptors in the human thymus. TCRdb keeps only in-frame clones here, not all; method: immunoSEQ multiplex PCR. The repertoire consists of some 660,000 clones, with around 87% occurring once and the leading ten covering roughly 0.0094%. This same sample was also part of a study on human thymus T cells.

The sample comprised thymocytes. Receptors were obtained from a boy under three years old with a congenital heart defect.

In its sample, this clone was seen once. This chain joins TRBV5-6 and TRBJ2-3; possibly TRBD2 for D (5 bases). Germline assignment: CDR1 SGHDT and CDR2 YYEEEE. Trimming shortened V by 4 bases and J by 2 bases, and 20 bases separated the two germline ends. The CDR3 length is 17 residues. CDR3 loop: CASSPTEQRENTDTQYF. The CDR3 DNA reads as TGTGCCAGCAGCCCGACGGAGCAACGGGAAAACACAGATACGCAGTATTTT.

The chain uses TRBV28 and TRBJ1-1; 9 positions agree with TRBD1. Germline trimming cut 7 bases from V and 1 base from J; bases unmatched to any gene: 10. The CDR3 runs 16 residues. The germline CDR1 and CDR2 sequences are MDHEN and SYDVKM. CDR3 region: CASTPNRGHENTEAFF. In nucleotides, the CDR3 is TGTGCCAGCACCCCGAACAGGGGGCATGAGAACACTGAAGCTTTCTTT.

V gene TRBV5-6 combines with J gene TRBJ1-6; no clear D gene. Trimming removed 1 base from V and 5 bases from J, with 10 bases in between. There are 15 residues in the CDR3. Germline V gene lookup returns CDR1 SGHDT and CDR2 YYEEEE. Here the CDR3 DNA reads TGTGCCAGCAGCTTGTCCCTAGGCGATAATTCACCCCTCCACTTT. Its translation is CASSLSLGDNSPLHF.

The chain is built from TRBV19 and TRBJ1-1, with D perhaps TRBD1 (5 bases). The CDR3 has 14 residues. Trimming pared 5 bases from V and 1 base from J, leaving 11 bases between. Germline CDR1 and CDR2: LNHDA and SQIVND (reference sequence). The CDR3 DNA reads as TGTGCCAGTAGTGTACAGGCCACGAACACTGAAGCTTTCTTT. This codes for CASSVQATNTEAFF.